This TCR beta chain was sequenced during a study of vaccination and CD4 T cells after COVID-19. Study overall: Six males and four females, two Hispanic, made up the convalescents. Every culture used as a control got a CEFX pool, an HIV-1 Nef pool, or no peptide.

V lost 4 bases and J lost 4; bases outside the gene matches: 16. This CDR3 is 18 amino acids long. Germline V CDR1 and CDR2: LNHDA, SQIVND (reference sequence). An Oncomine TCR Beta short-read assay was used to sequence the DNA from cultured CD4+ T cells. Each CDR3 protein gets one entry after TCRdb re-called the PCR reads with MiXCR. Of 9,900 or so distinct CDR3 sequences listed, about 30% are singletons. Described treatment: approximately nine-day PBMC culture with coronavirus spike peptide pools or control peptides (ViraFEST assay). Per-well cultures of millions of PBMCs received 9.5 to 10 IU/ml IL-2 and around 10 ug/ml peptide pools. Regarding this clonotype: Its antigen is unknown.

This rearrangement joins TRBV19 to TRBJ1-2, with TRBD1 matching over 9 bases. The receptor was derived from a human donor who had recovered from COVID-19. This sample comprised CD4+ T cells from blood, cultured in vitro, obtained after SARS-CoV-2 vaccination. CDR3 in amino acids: CASSTRPGTGTRTYGYTF. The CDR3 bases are TGTGCCAGTAGTACCCGTCCCGGGACAGGGACGCGGACCTATGGCTACACCTTC.